One and the same sample provided the 27 T cell receptor beta chains below, sequenced in a study of blood T cell repertoires in COVID-19. Profiling relied on immunoSEQ multiplex PCR, and the TCRdb table lists in-frame clones only, not all of them. The table records 80,000 to 95,000 clones, around four fifths of them present only once. The sequencing sample was made of peripheral blood. The receptors originated from a woman aged 80 or older with active or convalescent COVID-19.

The rearrangement links TRBV28 to TRBJ2-1; TRBD2 matches at 8 bases. In germline, CDR1 is MDHEN, CDR2 SYDVKM. The CDR3 runs to 15 residues. With V trimmed by 2 bases and J by 8 bases, 8 bases remained unmatched. CDR3 sequence reads: CASSLPREGPYEQFF. The CDR3 nucleotides are TGTGCCAGCAGTTTACCCCGGGAGGGCCCGTATGAGCAGTTCTTC.

The chain carries TRBV27 and TRBJ2-2; TRBD2 agrees at 7 bases. The CDR3 covers 14 residues. CDR1 is MNHEY and CDR2 is SMNVEV in the germline V gene (reference sequence). With V trimmed by 3 bases and J by 5 bases, 3 bases remained unmatched. CDR3 in DNA: TGTGCCAGCAGTTTCTCGCGGGGGACCGGGGAGCTGTTTTTT. It codes for CASSFSRGTGELFF.

V and J are TRBV7-3 and TRBJ2-3; 9 positions match TRBD2. V was pared by 1 base and J by 0 bases, with 2 bases of the junction left unmatched. CDR1 is SGHTA, CDR2 FQGTGA, per germline. The CDR3 is made up of 16 amino acids. The CDR3 reads CASSLIAGESTDTQYF. As DNA, the CDR3 is TGTGCCAGCAGCTTAATAGCGGGAGAAAGCACAGATACGCAGTATTTT.

The chain employs TRBV6-2 or TRBV6-3 and TRBJ2-1; TRBD2 matches 13 bases. J was trimmed by 7 bases and V by 5 bases; bases with no gene match: 2. CDR1 MNHEY and CDR2 SVGEGT come from the germline V gene. The CDR3 length is 14 residues. In nucleotides, the CDR3 is TGTGCCAGCAGTAAACTAGCGGGGGGGAATGAGCAGTTCTTC. Encoded protein: CASSKLAGGNEQFF.

This clone was picked up a small number of times. This chain connects TRBV18 to TRBJ1-5, with D possibly TRBD1 on 5 matching bases. Trimming pared 2 bases from V and 2 bases from J, leaving 13 bases between. There are 16 residues in the CDR3. Per the germline V gene, CDR1 is KGHSH and CDR2 is LQKENI. The CDR3, as DNA: TGTGCCAGCTCACCATCGGGGGGTTCGGGCAATCAGCCCCAGCATTTT. Its protein product is CASSPSGGSGNQPQHF.

The J gene is TRBJ2-1, the V gene TRBV7-9, with TRBD2 matching over 13 bases. The length of the CDR3 is 17 residues. Per the germline V gene, CDR1 is SEHNR and CDR2 is FQNEAQ (reference sequence). The J segment lost 7 bases and the V segment lost 5 bases, leaving 11 bases of the junction unmatched. CDR3 nucleotide sequence: TGTGCCAGCAGCCCAGCGCCACTAGCGGGAGGGCCAAATGAGCAGTTCTTC. Protein sequence: CASSPAPLAGGPNEQFF.

The chain carries TRBV7-2 and TRBJ1-2; 7 bases fit TRBD1. CDR3 size: 15 residues. V lost 1 base to trimming and J lost 2 bases; unmatched junction nucleotides: 4. Germline loops: CDR1 SGHTA, CDR2 FQGNSA. The CDR3 DNA follows: TGTGCCAGCAGCTTAGGACAGGGATACAACTATGGCTACACCTTC. Translation gives CASSLGQGYNYGYTF.

CDR3 sequence (DNA): TGTGCCAGCAGCCCCCTTACAGGGGCCACCGGGGAGCTGTTTTTT. This gives the protein CASSPLTGATGELFF. This chain links TRBV9 with TRBJ2-2; 7 bases line up with TRBD1. This CDR3 is 15 amino acids long. V dropped 4 bases and J dropped 4; count of bases not matched to a gene: 7. Germline CDR1 reads SGDLS; CDR2 reads YYNGEE.

The chain employs TRBV4-2 and TRBJ2-3; 8 bases align to TRBD2. Germline CDR1 and CDR2: LGHNA and YNFKEQ. The CDR3 extends over 17 amino acids. V lost 0 bases to trimming and J lost 5 bases; unmatched junction nucleotides: 10. CDR3 loop: CASSQELAGGSGDTQYF. CDR3 DNA sequence: TGTGCCAGCAGCCAAGAACTGGCGGGGGGCTCCGGAGATACGCAGTATTTT.

This chain uses TRBV7-2 with TRBJ1-4; weak D call: TRBD1 (6 bases). CDR1 and CDR2 from the germline V gene are SGHTA and FQGNSA. CDR3 size: 15 residues. V lost 5 bases, J lost 7 bases, and 17 bases lay in between. For the CDR3, the DNA is TGTGCCAGCAGCCCCCGGGGGGGCGCTTTTGAAAAACTGTTTTTT. Its protein is CASSPRGGAFEKLFF. The full variable domain, its missing parts supplied by reference TRBV7-2 and TRBJ1-4, is GAGVSQSPSNKVTEKGKDVELRCDPISGHTALYWYRQSLGQGLEFLIYFQGNSAPDKSGLPSDRFSAERTGGSVSTLTIQRTQQEDSAVYLCASSPRGGAFEKLFFGSGTQLSVL.

The rearrangement joins TRBV5-1 to TRBJ2-1; D is unresolved. CDR1 SGHRS and CDR2 YFSETQ come from the germline V gene. The CDR3 totals 16 residues. V lost 1 base to trimming and J lost 0 bases, with 11 bases between them. CDR3 region: CASSLSASSSYNEQFF. In DNA form, the CDR3 reads TGCGCCAGCAGCTTGAGCGCCAGTTCCTCCTACAATGAGCAGTTCTTC.

The chain joins TRBV6-1 to TRBJ1-1; 9 positions match TRBD1. CDR3 length: 15 residues. Germline assignment: CDR1 MNHNS and CDR2 SASEGT. Trimming took 2 bases from V and 1 from J; bases not matched to a gene: 2. The CDR3 bases are TGTGCCAGCAGTGAATTGGGACAGGGGAACACTGAAGCTTTCTTT. It encodes CASSELGQGNTEAFF.

The V call is TRBV3-1 (or the pseudogene TRBV3-2), the J call TRBJ1-5; D is perhaps TRBD1 (6 bases). The CDR3 contains 15 residues. CDR1 LGHDT and CDR2 YNNKEL come from the germline V gene (reference sequence). With 0 bases removed from V and 1 base from J, the gap between germline ends came to 7 bases. The DNA for the CDR3 is TGTGCCAGCAGCCAAGATACAGGGAGCAATCAGCCCCAGCATTTT. This codes for CASSQDTGSNQPQHF.

The J gene is TRBJ2-7, the V gene TRBV2; a weak D match, TRBD1 (6 bases). Per germline, CDR1 SNHLY and CDR2 FYNNEI. The CDR3 consists of 13 residues. V was shortened by 6 bases and J by 1 base, with 10 bases between the two germline ends. The CDR3 bases are TGTGCCAGCAGCCCACAGGGATCCTACGAGCAGTACTTC. Translated: CASSPQGSYEQYF.

This chain uses TRBV28 with TRBJ2-7; D is possibly TRBD1 (6 bases). Per germline, CDR1 MDHEN and CDR2 SYDVKM. The CDR3 contains 12 residues. The V gene lost 3 bases and the J gene lost 6 bases, with 9 bases spanning the gap. CDR3 nucleotide sequence: TGTGCCAGCAGTTTGACAGGCCGCGAGCAGTACTTC. Encoded protein: CASSLTGREQYF.

The V gene is TRBV5-1, the J gene TRBJ1-1, with D tentatively TRBD1 (5 bases). Germline lookup yields CDR1 SGHRS and CDR2 YFSETQ. This CDR3 has 14 residues. The ends were cut back, 0 bases at V and 3 bases at J, with 9 bases in the middle. CDR3 sequence: CASSLAGGDTEAFF. As DNA, the CDR3 is TGCGCCAGCAGCTTGGCCGGGGGGGACACTGAAGCTTTCTTT. Full variable domain (outside the CDR3, taken from reference TRBV5-1 and TRBJ1-1): KAGVTQTPRYLIKTRGQQVTLSCSPISGHRSVSWYQQTPGQGLQFLFEYFSETQRNKGNFPGRFSGRQFSNSRSEMNVSTLELGDSALYLCASSLAGGDTEAFFGQGTRLTVV.

The chain joins TRBV10-3 to TRBJ1-4; no firm D call. The V end was cut by 2 bases, the J end by 10 bases, with 8 bases between. Per the germline V gene, CDR1 is ENHRY and CDR2 is SYGVKD. This CDR3 has 12 residues. The CDR3 DNA sequence: TGTGCCATCAGTGAGGAAGGACTAAAACTGTTTTTT. It is translated as CAISEEGLKLFF.

This chain joins TRBV30 and TRBJ2-1; D not resolved. V dropped 1 base and J dropped 0 bases, with 13 bases sitting between them. The CDR3 is 16 amino acids. CDR1 and CDR2 (germline): GTSNPN, SVGIG (reference sequence). Written as DNA, the CDR3 is TGTGCCTGGAGTGATTCTTTATTTCTCTCCTACAATGAGCAGTTCTTC. Protein sequence: CAWSDSLFLSYNEQFF.

This clone was recorded once. The V gene is TRBV5-1, the J gene TRBJ1-4; 11 positions agree with TRBD1. CDR3 length: 17 amino acids. The ends lost 4 bases at V and 6 bases at J; junction bases unmatched: 11. The germline V gene has CDR1 SGHRS and CDR2 YFSETQ. CDR3 sequence reads: CASSRTGPGQGDEKLFF. In nucleotides, the CDR3 is TGCGCCAGCAGCCGGACGGGCCCGGGACAGGGGGATGAAAAACTGTTTTTT. Complete variable domain (other parts from reference TRBV5-1 and TRBJ1-4): KAGVTQTPRYLIKTRGQQVTLSCSPISGHRSVSWYQQTPGQGLQFLFEYFSETQRNKGNFPGRFSGRQFSNSRSEMNVSTLELGDSALYLCASSRTGPGQGDEKLFFGSGTQLSVL.

This clone was seen repeatedly, ten times or more. CDR3 amino acids: CASSEAGYGYTF. Written as DNA, the CDR3 is TGTGCCAGCAGTGAGGCGGGTTATGGCTACACCTTC. The chain is built from TRBV2 and TRBJ1-2; D gene ambiguous. The germline V gene encodes CDR1 SNHLY and CDR2 FYNNEI. The CDR3 is 12 residues long. V shed 3 bases and J shed 5 bases, with 7 bases lying between them.

This chain links TRBV9 with TRBJ2-2; TRBD1 aligns across 8 bases. V was clipped by 4 bases and J by 5 bases; unmatched bases: 1. The CDR3 runs 13 residues. Germline loops: CDR1 SGDLS, CDR2 YYNGEE. Written as DNA, the CDR3 is TGTGCCAGCAGCAGGACAGGGACCGGGGAGCTGTTTTTT. Translation gives CASSRTGTGELFF.

The rearrangement uses TRBV28 and TRBJ2-7, with 7 bases that match TRBD1. The V and J ends lost 4 bases and 5 bases, in that order; junction bases with no gene match: 5. The germline gives CDR1 MDHEN, CDR2 SYDVKM. The CDR3 is made up of 13 amino acids. The chain's CDR3 is CASSSNDRDEQYF. The CDR3 nucleotides read TGTGCCAGCAGTTCAAATGACAGGGACGAGCAGTACTTC.

The chain employs TRBV7-3 and TRBJ2-3; D unclear. CDR1 SGHTA and CDR2 FQGTGA come from the germline V gene. Trimming left V 5 bases short and J 6 bases short, with 9 bases between. The CDR3 runs 12 residues. The CDR3 DNA reads as TGTGCCAGCAGCCTAAATGGCGATACGCAGTATTTT. As protein: CASSLNGDTQYF.

The V and J genes are TRBV24-1 and TRBJ2-1, with 14 bases lining up with TRBD2. The CDR3 spans 17 residues. The J segment lost 10 bases and the V segment lost 2 bases, leaving 9 bases of the junction unmatched. The germline V gene has CDR1 KGHDR and CDR2 SFDVKD. DNA of the CDR3: TGTGCCACCAGTGATTCCGGACTAGCGGGAGGAGAGCGGGAGCAGTTCTTC. Translation gives CATSDSGLAGGEREQFF.

The chain combines TRBV6-2 or TRBV6-3 with TRBJ2-5, with TRBD2 matching over 8 bases. Germline assignment: CDR1 MNHEY and CDR2 SVGEGT. The junction had 15 bases not matched to a gene; V was cut back by 2 bases and J by 7 bases. This CDR3 contains 17 residues. DNA of the CDR3: TGTGCCAGCAGTTACCGTGGAACGGGGGGGCCAAAAGGGACCCAGTACTTC. It encodes CASSYRGTGGPKGTQYF.

This chain connects TRBV9 to TRBJ2-1; 8 bases map to TRBD2. The CDR3 length is 18 residues. Germline V lookup: CDR1 SGDLS, CDR2 YYNGEE. J gave up 4 bases and V 0 bases, and 12 bases lay outside the gene matches. The CDR3, as DNA: TGTGCCAGCAGCGTAGAGGTGGGGACGGGAGGGCCGTACAATGAGCAGTTCTTC. It translates to CASSVEVGTGGPYNEQFF.

The count of this clone is one. The chain employs TRBV12-3 or TRBV12-4 and TRBJ1-2; 7 bases align to TRBD1. J gave up 7 bases and V 1 base, and 0 bases lay outside the gene matches. This CDR3 region has 12 residues. CDR3 sequence reads: CASSLGTGGYTF. CDR3 in DNA: TGTGCCAGCAGTTTAGGGACAGGTGGCTACACCTTC.